Given below is one T cell receptor (beta chain) in context. The antigen is not known. The data were produced by immunoSEQ multiplex PCR, yet TCRdb's version contains in-frame clones alone and is incomplete. The repertoire holds approximately 31,000 clones, with 85% to 95% as singletons. The sample belongs to a study of T cells in localized non-small cell lung cancer. Findings of the study overall: The study sequenced only one region of the tumor. As a result, intratumor heterogeneity could not be excluded and remains possible. Clonality peaked in uninvolved adjacent lung rather than tumor. Out of the top 100 tumor clones, a median about 57 were seen in adjacent lung.

CDR1 is SGHTA and CDR2 is FQGNSA in the germline V gene. The CDR3 loop spans 15 amino acids. Between the trimmed V and J ends, which lost 4 bases and 0 bases, there was a span of 13 bases. This material consisted of peripheral blood, taken before any cancer treatment. V is TRBV7-2 and J is TRBJ2-7; D unclear. The clonotype was recovered from a woman aged 35-75 years with stage I lung adenocarcinoma. The DNA for the CDR3 is TGTGCCAGCAGCTATACGGATAGCCGCTCCTACGAGCAGTACTTC. It yields the protein CASSYTDSRSYEQYF.